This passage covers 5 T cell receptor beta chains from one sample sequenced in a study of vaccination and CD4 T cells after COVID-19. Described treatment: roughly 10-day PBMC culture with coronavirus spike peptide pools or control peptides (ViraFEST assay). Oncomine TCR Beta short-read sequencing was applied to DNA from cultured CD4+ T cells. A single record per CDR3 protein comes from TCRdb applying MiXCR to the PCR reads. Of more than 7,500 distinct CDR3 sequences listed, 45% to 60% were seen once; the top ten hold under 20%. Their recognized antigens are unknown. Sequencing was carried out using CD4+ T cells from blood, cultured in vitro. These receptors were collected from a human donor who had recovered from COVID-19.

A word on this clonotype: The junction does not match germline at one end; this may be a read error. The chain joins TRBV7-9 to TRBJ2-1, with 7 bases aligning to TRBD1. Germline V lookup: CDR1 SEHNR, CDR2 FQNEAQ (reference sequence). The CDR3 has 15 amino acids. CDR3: CASRLGLGGKDEQFF. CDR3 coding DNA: TGTGCCAGCAGATTAGGCCTAGGGGGCAAGGATGAGCAGTTCTTC.

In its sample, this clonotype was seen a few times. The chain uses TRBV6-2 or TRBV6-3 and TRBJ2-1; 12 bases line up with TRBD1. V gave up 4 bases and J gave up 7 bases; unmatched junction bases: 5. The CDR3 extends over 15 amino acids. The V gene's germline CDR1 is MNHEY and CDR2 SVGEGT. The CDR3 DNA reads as TGTGCCAGCAGTTCCGGGACAGGGGGCTTAAATGAGCAGTTCTTC. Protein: CASSSGTGGLNEQFF.

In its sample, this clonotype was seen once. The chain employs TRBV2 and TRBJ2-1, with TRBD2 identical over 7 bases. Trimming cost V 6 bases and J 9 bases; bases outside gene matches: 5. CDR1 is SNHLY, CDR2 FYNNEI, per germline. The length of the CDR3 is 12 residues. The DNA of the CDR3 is TGTGCCAGCAGGGCGGGAGTGACTGAGCAGTTCTTC. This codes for CASRAGVTEQFF.

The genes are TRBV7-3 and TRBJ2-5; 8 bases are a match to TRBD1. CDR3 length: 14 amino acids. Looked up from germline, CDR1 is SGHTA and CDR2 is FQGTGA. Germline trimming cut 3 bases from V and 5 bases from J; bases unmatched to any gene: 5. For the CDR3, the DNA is TGTGCCAGCAGCTTGACAGGGGCTGGGGAGACCCAGTACTTC. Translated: CASSLTGAGETQYF.

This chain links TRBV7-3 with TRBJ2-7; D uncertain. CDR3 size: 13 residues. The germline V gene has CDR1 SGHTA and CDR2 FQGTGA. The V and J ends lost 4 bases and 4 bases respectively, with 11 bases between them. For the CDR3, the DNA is TGTGCCAGCAGCTCCAACAACGGGTACGAGCAGTACTTC. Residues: CASSSNNGYEQYF.